Sequencing of this T cell receptor (beta chain) was carried out in a study of blood T cells in healthy people across ages. Broader study findings: The donors' CMV status was not determined, possibly confounding changes in expanded clonotypes. TCR beta diversity per million T cells fell roughly linearly with age.

This clonotype was counted once. The antigen is undetermined. Next came a second PCR, run for about 6 to 12 cycles, which used a sample-barcoded 5' primer along with a J-beta primer mix. TCRdb re-derived calls from the 5' RACE reads in MiXCR, one entry per CDR3 protein. There are about 1.5 million distinct CDR3 sequences in the sample; about 45% occur only once, and approximately 4.1% lies in the top ten. The V end lost 6 bases, the J end lost 2 bases, and 25 bases lay between the germline ends. Looked up from germline, CDR1 is ENHRY and CDR2 is SYGVKD. The CDR3 totals 18 residues. This clonotype originated in a young woman in good health. The V gene is TRBV10-3, the J gene TRBJ2-5; the D gene could be TRBD1 or TRBD2 (5 bases each). Material for sequencing was blood. The DNA for the CDR3 is TGTGCCATCAGCCCCCGGGACCGAGCTCGCACGGGGCAAGAGACCCAGTACTTC. This encodes CAISPRDRARTGQETQYF.